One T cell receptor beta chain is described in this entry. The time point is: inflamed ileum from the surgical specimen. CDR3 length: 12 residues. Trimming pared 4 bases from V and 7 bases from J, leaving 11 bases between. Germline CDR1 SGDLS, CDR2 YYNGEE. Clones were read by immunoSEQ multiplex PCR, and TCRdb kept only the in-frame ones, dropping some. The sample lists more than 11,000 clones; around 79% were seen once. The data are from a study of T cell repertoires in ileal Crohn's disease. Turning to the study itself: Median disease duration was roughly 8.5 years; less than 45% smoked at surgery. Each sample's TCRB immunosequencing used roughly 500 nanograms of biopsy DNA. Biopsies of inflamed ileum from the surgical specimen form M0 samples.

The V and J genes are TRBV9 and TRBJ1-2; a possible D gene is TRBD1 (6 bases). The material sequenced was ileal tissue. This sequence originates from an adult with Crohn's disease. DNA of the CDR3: TGTGCCAGCAGCTTACAGGGTAGTGGCTACACCTTC. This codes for CASSLQGSGYTF.